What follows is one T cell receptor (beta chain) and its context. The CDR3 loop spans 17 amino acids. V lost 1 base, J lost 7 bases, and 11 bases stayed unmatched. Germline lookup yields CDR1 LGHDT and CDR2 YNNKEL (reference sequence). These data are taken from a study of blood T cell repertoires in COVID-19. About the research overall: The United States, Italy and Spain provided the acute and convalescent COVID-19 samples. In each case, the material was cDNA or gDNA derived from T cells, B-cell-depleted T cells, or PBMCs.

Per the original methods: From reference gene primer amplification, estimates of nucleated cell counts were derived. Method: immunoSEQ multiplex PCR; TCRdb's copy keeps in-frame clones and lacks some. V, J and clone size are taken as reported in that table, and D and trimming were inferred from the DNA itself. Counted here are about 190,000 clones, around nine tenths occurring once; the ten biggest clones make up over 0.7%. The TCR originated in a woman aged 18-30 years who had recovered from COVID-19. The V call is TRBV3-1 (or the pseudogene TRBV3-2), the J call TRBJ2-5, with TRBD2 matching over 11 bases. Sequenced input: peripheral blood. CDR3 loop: CASSQVLALAGDGTQYF. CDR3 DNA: TGTGCCAGCAGCCAAGTCTTGGCACTAGCGGGGGATGGGACCCAGTACTTC.